This T cell receptor (beta chain) emerged from a study of blood T cell repertoires in COVID-19. Sequenced by immunoSEQ multiplex PCR; TCRdb stores in-frame clones only, minus some. This sample yields about 340,000 clones, of which 86% are seen a single time; 7.1% belongs to the top ten. One Seattle source followed patients from active infection through their disease course. J lost 7 bases, V lost 4 bases, and 8 bases had no gene match. Germline-derived CDR1 and CDR2 are MNHNY and SVGAGI (reference sequence). The CDR3 contains 15 residues. This clonotype originated in a woman aged 60 to 75 with COVID-19, enrolled during active disease. J is TRBJ1-5 and V is TRBV6-6, with TRBD1 matching 9 bases. The sequencing input was peripheral blood. CDR3 coding DNA: TGTGCCAGCAGTTTAGAAACAGGGGGCTGGCAGCCCCAGCATTTT. It is translated as CASSLETGGWQPQHF.